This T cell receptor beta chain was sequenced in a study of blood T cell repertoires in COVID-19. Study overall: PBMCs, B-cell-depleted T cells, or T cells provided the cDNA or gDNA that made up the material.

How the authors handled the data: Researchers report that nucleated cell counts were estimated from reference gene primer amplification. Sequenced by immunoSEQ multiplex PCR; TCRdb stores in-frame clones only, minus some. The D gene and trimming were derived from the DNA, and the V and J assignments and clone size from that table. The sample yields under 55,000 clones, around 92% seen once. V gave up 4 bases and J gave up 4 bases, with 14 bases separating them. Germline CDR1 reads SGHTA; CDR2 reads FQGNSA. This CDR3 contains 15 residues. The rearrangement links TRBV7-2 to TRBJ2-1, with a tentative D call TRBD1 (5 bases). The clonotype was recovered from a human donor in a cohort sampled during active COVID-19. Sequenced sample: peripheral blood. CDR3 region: CASSYSGQQYNEQFF. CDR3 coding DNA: TGTGCCAGCAGCTATTCCGGACAACAATACAATGAGCAGTTCTTC. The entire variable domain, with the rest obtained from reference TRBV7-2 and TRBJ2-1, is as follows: GAGVSQSPSNKVTEKGKDVELRCDPISGHTALYWYRQSLGQGLEFLIYFQGNSAPDKSGLPSDRFSAERTGGSVSTLTIQRTQQEDSAVYLCASSYSGQQYNEQFFGPGTRLTVL.